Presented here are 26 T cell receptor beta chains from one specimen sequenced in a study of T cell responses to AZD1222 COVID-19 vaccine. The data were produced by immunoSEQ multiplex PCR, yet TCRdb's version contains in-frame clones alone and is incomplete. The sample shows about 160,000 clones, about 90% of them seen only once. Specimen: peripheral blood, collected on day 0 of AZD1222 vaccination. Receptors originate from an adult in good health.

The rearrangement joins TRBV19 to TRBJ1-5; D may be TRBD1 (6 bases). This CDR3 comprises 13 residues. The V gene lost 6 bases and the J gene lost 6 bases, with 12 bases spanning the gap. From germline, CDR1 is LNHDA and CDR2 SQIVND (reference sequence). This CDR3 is CASSPQGSQPQHF. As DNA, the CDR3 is TGTGCCAGTAGCCCCCAGGGGAGTCAGCCCCAGCATTTT. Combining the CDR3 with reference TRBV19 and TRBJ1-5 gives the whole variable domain DGGITQSPKYLFRKEGQNVTLSCEQNLNHDAMYWYRQDPGQGLRLIYYSQIVNDFQKGDIAEGYSVSREKKESFPLTVTSAQKNPTAFYLCASSPQGSQPQHFGDGTRLSIL.

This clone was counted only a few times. The CDR3 sequence is CSVEGQGPGTEAFF. The CDR3 coding sequence is TGCAGCGTTGAAGGACAGGGACCGGGCACTGAAGCTTTCTTT. The chain joins TRBV29-1 to TRBJ1-1; 7 bases are a match to TRBD1. The CDR3 is made up of 14 amino acids. After removal of 1 base from V and 4 bases from J, the junction contained 6 bases not matched to a gene. Germline CDR1 reads SQVTM; CDR2 reads ANQGSEA.

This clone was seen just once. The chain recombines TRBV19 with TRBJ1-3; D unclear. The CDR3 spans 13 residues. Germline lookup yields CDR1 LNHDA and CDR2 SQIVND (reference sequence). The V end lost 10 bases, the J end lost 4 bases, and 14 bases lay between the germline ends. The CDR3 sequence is CAISSAEGNTIYF. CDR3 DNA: TGTGCCATATCGTCGGCCGAAGGAAACACCATATATTTT.

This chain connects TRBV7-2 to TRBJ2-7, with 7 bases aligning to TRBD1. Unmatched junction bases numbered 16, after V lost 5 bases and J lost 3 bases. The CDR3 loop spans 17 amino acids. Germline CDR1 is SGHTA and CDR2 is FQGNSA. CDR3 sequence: CASSPQTGNAHLYEQYF. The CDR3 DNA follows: TGTGCCAGCAGCCCTCAGACAGGGAATGCACACCTCTACGAGCAGTACTTC.

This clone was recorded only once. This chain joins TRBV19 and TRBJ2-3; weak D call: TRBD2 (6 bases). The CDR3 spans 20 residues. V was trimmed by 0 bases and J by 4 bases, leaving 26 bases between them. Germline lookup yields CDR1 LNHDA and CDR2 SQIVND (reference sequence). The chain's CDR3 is CASSIDRDSPHLSVPDTQYF. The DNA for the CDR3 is TGTGCCAGTAGTATAGATCGGGACTCCCCACACCTTAGTGTCCCAGATACGCAGTATTTT.

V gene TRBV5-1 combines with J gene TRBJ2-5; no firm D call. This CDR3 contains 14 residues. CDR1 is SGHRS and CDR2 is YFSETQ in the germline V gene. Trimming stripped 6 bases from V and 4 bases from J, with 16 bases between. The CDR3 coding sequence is TGCGCCAGCACCCCGCCCCAGGCCTCAGAGACCCAGTACTTC. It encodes CASTPPQASETQYF.

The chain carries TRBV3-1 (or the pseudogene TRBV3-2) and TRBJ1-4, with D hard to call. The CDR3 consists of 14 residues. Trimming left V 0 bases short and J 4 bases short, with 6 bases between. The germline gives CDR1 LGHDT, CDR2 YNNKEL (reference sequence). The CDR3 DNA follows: TGTGCCAGCAGCCAAGAACTCTTTAATGAAAAACTGTTTTTT. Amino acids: CASSQELFNEKLFF.

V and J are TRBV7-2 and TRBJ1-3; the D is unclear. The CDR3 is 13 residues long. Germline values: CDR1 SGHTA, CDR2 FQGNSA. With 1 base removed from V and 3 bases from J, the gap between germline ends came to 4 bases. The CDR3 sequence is CASSLDFGNTIYF. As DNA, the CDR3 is TGTGCCAGCAGCTTAGATTTTGGAAACACCATATATTTT.

CDR3 region: CASSNGLNTEAFF. For the CDR3, the DNA is TGTGCCAGCAGTAACGGTCTGAACACTGAAGCTTTCTTT. The rearrangement uses TRBV6-5 and TRBJ1-1, with D unclear. The CDR3 is made up of 13 amino acids. Trimming removed 5 bases from V and 0 bases from J, with 7 bases in between. CDR1 is MNHEY and CDR2 is SVGAGI in the germline V gene.

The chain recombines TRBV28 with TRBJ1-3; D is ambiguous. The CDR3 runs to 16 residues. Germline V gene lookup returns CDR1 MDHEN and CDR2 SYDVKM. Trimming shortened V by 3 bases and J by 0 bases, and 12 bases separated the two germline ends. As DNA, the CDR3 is TGTGCCAGCAGTTTCCAAGGACTGATCTCTGGAAACACCATATATTTT. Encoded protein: CASSFQGLISGNTIYF.

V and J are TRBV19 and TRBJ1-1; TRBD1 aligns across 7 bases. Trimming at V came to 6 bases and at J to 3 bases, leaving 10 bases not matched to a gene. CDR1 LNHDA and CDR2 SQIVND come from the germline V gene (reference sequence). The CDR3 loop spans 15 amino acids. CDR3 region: CASRTGGGGYTEAFF. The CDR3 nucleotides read TGTGCCAGTAGGACGGGAGGGGGCGGTTACACTGAAGCTTTCTTT. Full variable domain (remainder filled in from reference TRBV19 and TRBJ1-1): DGGITQSPKYLFRKEGQNVTLSCEQNLNHDAMYWYRQDPGQGLRLIYYSQIVNDFQKGDIAEGYSVSREKKESFPLTVTSAQKNPTAFYLCASRTGGGGYTEAFFGQGTRLTVV.

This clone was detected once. CDR3 in DNA: TGTGCCAGCAGCTTTTCCGGGACAGGGAACACCGGGGAGCTGTTTTTT. This codes for CASSFSGTGNTGELFF. This chain links TRBV7-2 with TRBJ2-2, with 8 bases fitting TRBD1. Germline CDR1 SGHTA, CDR2 FQGNSA. With V trimmed by 3 bases and J by 1 base, 4 bases remained unmatched. The CDR3 has 16 amino acids.

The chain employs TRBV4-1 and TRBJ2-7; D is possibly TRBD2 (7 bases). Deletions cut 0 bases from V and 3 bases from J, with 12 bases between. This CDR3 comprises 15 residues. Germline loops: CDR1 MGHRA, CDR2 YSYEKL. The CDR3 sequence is CASSQEGRGGYEQYF. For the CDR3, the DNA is TGCGCCAGCAGCCAAGAAGGAAGGGGGGGCTACGAGCAGTACTTC.

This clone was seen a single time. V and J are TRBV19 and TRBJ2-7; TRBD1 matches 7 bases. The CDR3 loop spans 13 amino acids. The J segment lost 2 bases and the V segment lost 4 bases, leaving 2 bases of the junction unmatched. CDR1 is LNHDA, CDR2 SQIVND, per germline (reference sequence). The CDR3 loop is CASSRDSPYEQYF. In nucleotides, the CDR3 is TGTGCCAGTAGTAGGGACAGCCCCTACGAGCAGTACTTC. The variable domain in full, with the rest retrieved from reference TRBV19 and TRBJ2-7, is DGGITQSPKYLFRKEGQNVTLSCEQNLNHDAMYWYRQDPGQGLRLIYYSQIVNDFQKGDIAEGYSVSREKKESFPLTVTSAQKNPTAFYLCASSRDSPYEQYFGPGTRLTVT.

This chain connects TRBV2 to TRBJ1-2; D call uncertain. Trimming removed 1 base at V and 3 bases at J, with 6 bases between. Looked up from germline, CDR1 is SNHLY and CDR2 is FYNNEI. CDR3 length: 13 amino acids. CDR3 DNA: TGTGCCAGCAGTGAAGAGGGCCACTATGGCTACACCTTC. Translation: CASSEEGHYGYTF. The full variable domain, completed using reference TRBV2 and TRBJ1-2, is EPEVTQTPSHQVTQMGQEVILRCVPISNHLYFYWYRQILGQKVEFLVSFYNNEISEKSEIFDDQFSVERPDGSNFTLKIRSTKLEDSAMYFCASSEEGHYGYTFGSGTRLTVV.

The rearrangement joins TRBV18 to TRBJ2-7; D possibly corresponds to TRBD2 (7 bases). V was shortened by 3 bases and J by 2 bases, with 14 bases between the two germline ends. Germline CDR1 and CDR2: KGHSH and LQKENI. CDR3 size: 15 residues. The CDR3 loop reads CASSPSGGRPYEQYF. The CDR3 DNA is TGTGCCAGCTCACCCTCGGGGGGCCGTCCCTACGAGCAGTACTTC. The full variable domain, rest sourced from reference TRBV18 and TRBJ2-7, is NAGVMQNPRHLVRRRGQEARLRCSPMKGHSHVYWYRQLPEEGLKFMVYLQKENIIDESGMPKERFSAEFPKEGPSILRIQQVVRGDSAAYFCASSPSGGRPYEQYFGPGTRLTVT.

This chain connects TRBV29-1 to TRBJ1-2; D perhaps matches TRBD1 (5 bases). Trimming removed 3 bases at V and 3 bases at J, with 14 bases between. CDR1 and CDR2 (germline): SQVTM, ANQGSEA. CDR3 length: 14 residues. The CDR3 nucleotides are TGCAGCGTTGAGGGAAGGGACGGAGACTATGGCTACACCTTC. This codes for CSVEGRDGDYGYTF.

CDR3: CASSTGGHQPQHF. The CDR3 coding sequence is TGTGCCAGCAGTACAGGGGGCCATCAGCCCCAGCATTTT. This chain uses TRBV12-3 or TRBV12-4 with TRBJ1-5; the match to TRBD1 covers 9 bases. With V trimmed by 5 bases and J by 5 bases, 1 base remained unmatched. This CDR3 comprises 13 residues.

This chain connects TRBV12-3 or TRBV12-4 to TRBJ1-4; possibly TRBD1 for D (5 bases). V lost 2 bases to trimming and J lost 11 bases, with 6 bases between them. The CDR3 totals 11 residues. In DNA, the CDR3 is TGTGCCAGCAGTTTAAGACAGAAACTGTTTTTT. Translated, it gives CASSLRQKLFF.

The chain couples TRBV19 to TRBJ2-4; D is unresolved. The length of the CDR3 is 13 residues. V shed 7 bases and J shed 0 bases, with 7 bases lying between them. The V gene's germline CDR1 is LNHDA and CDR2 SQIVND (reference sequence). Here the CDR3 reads CASTPGAKNIQYF. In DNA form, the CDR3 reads TGTGCCAGTACCCCGGGAGCCAAAAACATTCAGTACTTC.

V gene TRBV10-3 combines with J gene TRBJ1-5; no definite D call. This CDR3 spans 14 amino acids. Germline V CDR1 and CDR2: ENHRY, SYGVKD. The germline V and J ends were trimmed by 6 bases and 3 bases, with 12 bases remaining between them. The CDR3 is CAISADGYNQPQHF. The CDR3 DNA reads TGTGCCATCAGCGCAGACGGATACAATCAGCCCCAGCATTTT.

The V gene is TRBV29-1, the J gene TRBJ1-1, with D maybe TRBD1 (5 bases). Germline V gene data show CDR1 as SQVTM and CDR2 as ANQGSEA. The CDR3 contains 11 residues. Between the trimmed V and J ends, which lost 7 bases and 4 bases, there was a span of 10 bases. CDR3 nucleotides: TGCAGCGCCAAGAGGGGCACTGAAGCTTTCTTT. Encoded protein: CSAKRGTEAFF.

CDR3 bases: TGTGCCAGCAGCAAAGACAGCGGGGGGGCTTTTGAGCAGTTCTTC. This gives the protein CASSKDSGGAFEQFF. The chain uses TRBV21-1 and TRBJ2-1; whether TRBD2, the table's D call, matches the DNA was not checked. TRBV21-1 is designated a pseudogene. CDR3 length: 15 amino acids.

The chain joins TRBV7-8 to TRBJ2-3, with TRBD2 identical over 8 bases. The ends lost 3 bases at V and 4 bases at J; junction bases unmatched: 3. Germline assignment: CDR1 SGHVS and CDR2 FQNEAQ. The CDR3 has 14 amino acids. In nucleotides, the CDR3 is TGTGCCAGCAGCTTGGGAGCGGGAGCAGATACGCAGTATTTT. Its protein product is CASSLGAGADTQYF.

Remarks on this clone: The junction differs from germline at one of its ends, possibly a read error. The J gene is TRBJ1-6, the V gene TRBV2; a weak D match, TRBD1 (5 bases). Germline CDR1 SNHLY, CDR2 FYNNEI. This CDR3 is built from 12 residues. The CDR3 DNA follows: TGTGCCAGCACCCCGTTCGGGGGAACCCGGGCCTTT. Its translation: CASTPFGGTRAF.

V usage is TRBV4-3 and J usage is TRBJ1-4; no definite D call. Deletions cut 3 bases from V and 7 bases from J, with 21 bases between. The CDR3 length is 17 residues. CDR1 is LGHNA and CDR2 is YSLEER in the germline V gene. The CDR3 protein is CASSQALGPTRGEKLFF. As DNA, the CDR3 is TGCGCCAGCAGCCAGGCCCTTGGTCCCACCCGGGGTGAAAAACTGTTTTTT.